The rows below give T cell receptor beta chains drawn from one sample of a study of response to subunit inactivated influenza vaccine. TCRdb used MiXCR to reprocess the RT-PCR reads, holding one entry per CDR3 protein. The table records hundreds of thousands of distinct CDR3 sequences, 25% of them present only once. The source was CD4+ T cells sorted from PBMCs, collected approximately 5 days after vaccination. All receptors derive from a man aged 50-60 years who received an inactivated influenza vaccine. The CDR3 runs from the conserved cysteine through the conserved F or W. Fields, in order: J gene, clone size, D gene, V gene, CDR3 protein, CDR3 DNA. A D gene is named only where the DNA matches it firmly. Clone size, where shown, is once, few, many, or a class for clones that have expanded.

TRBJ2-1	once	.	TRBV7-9	CASSQQKGFINEQFF	TGTGCCAGCAGCCAGCAGAAGGGTTTTATCAATGAGCAGTTCTTC
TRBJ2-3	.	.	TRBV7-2	CASLITGRFSTDTQYF	TGTGCCAGCTTAATAACGGGTCGGTTTAGCACAGATACGCAGTATTTT
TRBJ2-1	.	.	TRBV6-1	CASTQVWDYNEQFF	TGTGCCAGCACCCAGGTGTGGGACTACAATGAGCAGTTCTTC
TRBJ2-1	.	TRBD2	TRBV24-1	CATSDRSGTSGGNEQFF	TGTGCCACCAGTGACCGCTCCGGGACTAGCGGGGGTAATGAGCAGTTCTTC
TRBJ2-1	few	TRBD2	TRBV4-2	CASSQDTSGRGGNEQFF	TGTGCCAGCAGCCAAGATACTAGCGGGAGGGGAGGCAATGAGCAGTTCTTC
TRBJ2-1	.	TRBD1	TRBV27	CASSSTPVAGGNEQFF	TGTGCCAGCAGTTCCACCCCGGTGGCAGGGGGCAATGAGCAGTTCTTC
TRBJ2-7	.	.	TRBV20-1	CSARESRVIYEQYF	TGCAGTGCTAGAGAATCCAGGGTCATCTACGAGCAGTACTTC
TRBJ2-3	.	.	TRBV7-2	CAAGRTDTQYF	TGTGCCGCGGGCCGCACAGATACGCAGTATTTT
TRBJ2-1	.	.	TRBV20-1	CSAISNEQFF	TGCAGTGCTATTAGCAATGAGCAGTTCTTC
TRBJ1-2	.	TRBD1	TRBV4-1	CASSQDWTGTNYGYTF	TGCGCCAGCAGCCAAGATTGGACAGGTACTAACTATGGCTACACCTTC
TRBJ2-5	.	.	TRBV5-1	CASSLAIRDGETQYF	TGCGCCAGCAGCTTGGCCATCAGGGACGGAGAGACCCAGTACTTC
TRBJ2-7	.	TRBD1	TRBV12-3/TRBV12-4	CASSFSGQGPYEHYF	TGTGCCAGCAGTTTTTCGGGACAGGGTCCATACGAGCACTACTTC
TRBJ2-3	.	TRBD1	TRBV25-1	CASSEGQGESDTQYF	TGTGCCAGCAGTGAGGGACAGGGCGAATCAGATACGCAGTATTTT
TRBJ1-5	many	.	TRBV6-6	CASKDGGESNQPQHF	TGTGCCAGCAAAGACGGGGGAGAGAGCAATCAGCCCCAGCATTTT
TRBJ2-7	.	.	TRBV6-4	CASSPNYPREQYF	TGTGCCAGCAGTCCAAACTACCCTCGTGAGCAGTACTTC
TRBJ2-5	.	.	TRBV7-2	CASSPLTSIQETQYF	TGTGCCAGCAGCCCCTTGACAAGCATCCAAGAGACCCAGTACTTC
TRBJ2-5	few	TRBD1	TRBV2	CASSLTGGLWETQYF	TGTGCCAGCAGTCTGACAGGGGGCCTGTGGGAGACCCAGTACTTC
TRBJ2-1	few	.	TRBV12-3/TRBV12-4	CASSQGGERNEQFF	TGTGCCAGCAGCCAAGGAGGGGAGAGAAATGAGCAGTTCTTC
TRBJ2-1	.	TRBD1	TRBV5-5	CASSTSFGTGFAEQFF	TGTGCCAGCAGCACGTCCTTTGGGACAGGGTTTGCGGAGCAGTTCTTC
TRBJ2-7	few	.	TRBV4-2	CASSQAEGRDEQYF	TGTGCCAGCAGCCAAGCGGAGGGCCGAGACGAGCAGTACTTC
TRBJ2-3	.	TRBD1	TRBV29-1	CSGGQGAKSDTQYF	TGCAGCGGGGGACAGGGGGCAAAATCAGATACGCAGTATTTT
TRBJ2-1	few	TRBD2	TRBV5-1	CASSLTSGLAYNEQFF	TGCGCCAGCAGCTTGACTAGCGGGCTTGCCTACAATGAGCAGTTCTTC
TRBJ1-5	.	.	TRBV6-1	CARNALMTPSNQPQHF	TGTGCCAGAAACGCCCTCATGACCCCCAGCAATCAGCCCCAGCATTTT
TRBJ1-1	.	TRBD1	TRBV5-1	CASSPQGLNAEAFF	TGCGCCAGCAGCCCACAGGGGCTTAACGCTGAAGCTTTCTTT
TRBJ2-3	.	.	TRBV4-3	CASSPPQALERSSTDTQYF	TGCGCCAGCAGCCCCCCCCAGGCGCTAGAACGCTCTAGCACAGATACGCAGTATTTT
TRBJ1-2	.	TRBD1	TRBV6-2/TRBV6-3	CASSYSWDSLEGYTF	TGTGCCAGCAGTTACTCCTGGGACAGCCTGGAGGGCTACACCTTC
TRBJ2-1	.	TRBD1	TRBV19	CASKAEGQLAFNEQFF	TGTGCCAGTAAAGCAGAGGGACAGTTGGCTTTCAATGAGCAGTTCTTC
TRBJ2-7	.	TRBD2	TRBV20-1	CSVRAGGPYEQYF	TGCAGTGTTCGAGCGGGAGGGCCTTACGAGCAGTACTTC
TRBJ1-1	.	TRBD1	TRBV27	CASSRTGEVFF	TGTGCCAGCAGTAGGACAGGGGAAGTTTTCTTT
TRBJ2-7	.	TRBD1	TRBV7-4	CASSSTGTDYEQYF	TGTGCCAGCAGCTCGACCGGGACAGATTACGAGCAGTACTTC
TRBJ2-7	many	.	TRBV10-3	CAISDGIVYEQYF	TGTGCCATCAGTGATGGAATCGTCTACGAGCAGTACTTC
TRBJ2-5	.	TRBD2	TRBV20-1	CSARSGRGQETQYF	TGCAGTGCCAGAAGCGGGAGGGGGCAAGAGACCCAGTACTTC
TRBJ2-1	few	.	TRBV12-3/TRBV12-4	CASSRTRLYDEQFF	TGTGCCAGCAGCCGAACCCGACTGTACGATGAGCAGTTCTTC
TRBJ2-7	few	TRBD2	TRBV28	CASSSPFSGSYEQYF	TGTGCCAGCAGTTCCCCCTTTAGCGGGAGTTACGAGCAGTACTTC
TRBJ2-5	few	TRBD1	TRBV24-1	CATSARAGQGSGETQYF	TGTGCCACCAGTGCCCGGGCGGGACAGGGGAGTGGGGAGACCCAGTACTTC
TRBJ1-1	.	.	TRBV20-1	CSARPLQGGNTEAFF	TGCAGTGCTCGGCCCTTACAGGGTGGGAACACTGAAGCTTTCTTT
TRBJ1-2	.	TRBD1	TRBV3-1	CASSLRTGGVRNYGYTF	TGTGCCAGCAGCCTGCGGACAGGGGGCGTCAGGAACTATGGCTACACCTTC
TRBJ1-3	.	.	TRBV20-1	CSARDDAVRFGNTIYF	TGCAGTGCTAGAGATGATGCGGTTCGTTTCGGAAACACCATATATTTT
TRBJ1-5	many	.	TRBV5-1	CASSQGYGNQPQHF	TGCGCCAGCAGCCAGGGATATGGCAATCAGCCCCAGCATTTT
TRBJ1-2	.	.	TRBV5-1	CASSLFRAGHTYGYTF	TGCGCCAGCAGCTTGTTCCGGGCAGGGCATACCTATGGCTACACCTTC
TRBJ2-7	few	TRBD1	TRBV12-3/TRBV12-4	CASSLQGAGEQYF	TGTGCCAGCAGTTTACAGGGGGCGGGGGAGCAGTACTTC
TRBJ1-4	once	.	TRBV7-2	CASSLVGGSDEKLFF	TGTGCCAGCAGCTTAGTCGGAGGGTCCGATGAAAAACTGTTTTTT
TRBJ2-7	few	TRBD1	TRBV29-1	CSAAVGQDYEQYF	TGCAGCGCTGCTGTGGGACAGGACTACGAGCAGTACTTC
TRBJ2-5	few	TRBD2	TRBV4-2	CASSQDLAGARETQYF	TGTGCCAGCAGCCAAGACTTAGCGGGGGCCAGGGAGACCCAGTACTTC
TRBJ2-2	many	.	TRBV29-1	CSVEARVPGELFF	TGCAGCGTTGAAGCGAGGGTACCCGGGGAGCTGTTTTTT
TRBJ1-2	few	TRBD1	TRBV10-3	CAISESRGQANNYGYTF	TGTGCCATCAGTGAGTCGAGGGGACAGGCGAATAACTATGGCTACACCTTC
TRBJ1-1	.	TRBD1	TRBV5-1	CASSEGTGGGGEAFF	TGCGCCAGCAGCGAGGGGACAGGGGGAGGAGGTGAAGCTTTCTTT
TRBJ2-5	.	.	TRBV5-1	CASSDYGSQETQYF	TGCGCCAGCAGCGACTACGGGAGTCAAGAGACCCAGTACTTC
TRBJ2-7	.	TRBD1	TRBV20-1	CSGGQATYEQYF	TGCAGTGGGGGACAGGCTACCTACGAGCAGTACTTC
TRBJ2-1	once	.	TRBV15	CATSSLKGNEQFF	TGTGCCACCAGCAGCCTCAAAGGCAATGAGCAGTTCTTC
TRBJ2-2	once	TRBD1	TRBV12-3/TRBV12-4	CASTPGTGGAVGELFF	TGTGCCAGCACCCCGGGGACAGGGGGCGCCGTCGGGGAGCTGTTTTTT
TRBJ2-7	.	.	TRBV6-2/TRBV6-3	CASRNNGAVSYEQYF	TGTGCCAGCAGGAACAATGGGGCCGTATCCTACGAGCAGTACTTC
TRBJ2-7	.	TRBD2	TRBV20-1	CSANGLAGFHEQYF	TGCAGTGCTAACGGACTAGCGGGTTTCCACGAGCAGTACTTC
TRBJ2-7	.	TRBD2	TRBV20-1	CSASRLAGGPYEQYF	TGCAGTGCTAGTAGACTAGCGGGGGGGCCGTACGAGCAGTACTTC